The 8 T cell receptor beta chains below all came from one sample that was sequenced in a study of blood T cell repertoires in COVID-19. Using immunoSEQ multiplex PCR, the repertoire was profiled, and TCRdb retains in-frame clones only, with some absent. This table has some 250,000 clones, around 87% appearing once. Specimen: peripheral blood. The receptors shown here come from a woman aged 60-70 years with COVID-19, enrolled during active disease.

The CDR3 reads CASSKTGSEAFF. DNA of the CDR3: TGTGCCAGCAGCAAAACAGGGAGTGAAGCTTTCTTT. The chain uses TRBV7-9 and TRBJ1-1; possible D gene TRBD1, 6 bases. V lost 5 bases, J lost 7 bases, and 11 bases lay in between. CDR3 length equals 12 residues. CDR1 is SEHNR and CDR2 is FQNEAQ in the germline V gene (reference sequence).

The chain joins TRBV21-1 to TRBJ2-7; the tabulated D call, TRBD2, remains unverified against the DNA. TRBV21-1 is a recognized pseudogene. This CDR3 is 14 amino acids long. The CDR3 coding sequence is TGTGCCTCCCTAGCGGGTTGGCCAACCTACGAGCAGTACTTC. Translating it yields CASLAGWPTYEQYF.

The CDR3 DNA sequence: TGTGCCAGCAGCCAAACGGGTGTGATGATAAATTCACCCCTCCACTTT. This encodes CASSQTGVMINSPLHF. The genes are TRBV3-1 (or the pseudogene TRBV3-2) and TRBJ1-6; D unresolved. V was cut by 2 bases and J by 7 bases, with 15 bases left in between. The germline V gene encodes CDR1 LGHDT and CDR2 YNNKEL (reference sequence). The CDR3 is 16 amino acids.

The genes are TRBV7-8 and TRBJ2-1, with D perhaps matching TRBD2 (5 bases). Germline V CDR1 and CDR2: SGHVS, FQNEAQ. With 0 bases removed from V and 0 bases from J, the gap between germline ends came to 12 bases. The CDR3 consists of 17 residues. The CDR3 bases are TGTGCCAGCAGCTTAGCGAGCAGCGGCAACTCCTACAATGAGCAGTTCTTC. Its translation is CASSLASSGNSYNEQFF.

CDR3 sequence: CASSTRGQGTNEQYF. The CDR3 DNA follows: TGTGCCAGCAGCACCAGAGGACAGGGAACAAACGAGCAGTACTTC. The J gene is TRBJ2-7, the V gene TRBV7-2; 8 positions match TRBD1. Trimming took 5 bases from V and 5 from J; bases not matched to a gene: 11. The V gene's germline CDR1 is SGHTA and CDR2 FQGNSA. The CDR3 has 15 amino acids.

This clone was observed a handful of times. This rearrangement joins TRBV13 to TRBJ1-3; D not certain. This CDR3 contains 19 residues. Per the germline V gene, CDR1 is PRHDT and CDR2 is FYEKMQ (reference sequence). Trimming cost V 5 bases and J 0 bases, with 23 bases left between them. CDR3 coding DNA: TGTGCCAGCAGCCCCAACCCGCAGGCGATCGATAGCTCTGGAAACACCATATATTTT. Translating gives CASSPNPQAIDSSGNTIYF.

The J gene is TRBJ2-7, the V gene TRBV5-1; weak D call: TRBD1 (6 bases). CDR1 SGHRS and CDR2 YFSETQ come from the germline V gene. The CDR3 length is 12 residues. Trimming cost V 0 bases and J 8 bases, with 9 bases left between them. For the CDR3, the DNA is TGCGCCAGCAGCTTGGAAGGGGGAAAGCAGTACTTC. This encodes CASSLEGGKQYF.

The rearrangement joins TRBV5-1 to TRBJ2-5; the match to TRBD1 covers 8 bases. The trim removed 0 bases at V and 5 bases at J, leaving 9 bases unmatched. The V gene's germline CDR1 is SGHRS and CDR2 YFSETQ. CDR3 length: 16 residues. CDR3 DNA: TGCGCCAGCAGCTTGGAGCGACAGGGGACTTCGGAGACCCAGTACTTC. It encodes CASSLERQGTSETQYF.